Sequencing of this TCR beta chain was carried out in a study of shared clonotypes between healthy human individuals. Study overall: Per donor, three plates held CD4 naive cells, three held CD4 memory, two held CD8 naive and one held CD8 memory.

Clones were read by immunoSEQ multiplex PCR, and TCRdb kept only the in-frame ones, dropping some. This table has roughly 1,800,000 clones, around 96% appearing once. The CDR3 is made up of 13 amino acids. V lost 10 bases, J lost 4 bases, and 14 bases lay in between. Germline CDR1 WSHSY, CDR2 SAAADI. Terminally differentiated effector memory CD45RA+ cells were excluded by CCR7 positive selection of CD45RO-negative cells. The material sequenced was naive CD8+ T cells sorted from blood. The chain has TRBV10-2 and TRBJ2-1, with D possibly matching TRBD2 (6 bases). This TCR was sampled from a man younger than 35 in good health. As DNA, the CDR3 is TGCGCCACCTCCGGGACTTCATACAATGAGCAGTTCTTC. Protein product: CATSGTSYNEQFF.